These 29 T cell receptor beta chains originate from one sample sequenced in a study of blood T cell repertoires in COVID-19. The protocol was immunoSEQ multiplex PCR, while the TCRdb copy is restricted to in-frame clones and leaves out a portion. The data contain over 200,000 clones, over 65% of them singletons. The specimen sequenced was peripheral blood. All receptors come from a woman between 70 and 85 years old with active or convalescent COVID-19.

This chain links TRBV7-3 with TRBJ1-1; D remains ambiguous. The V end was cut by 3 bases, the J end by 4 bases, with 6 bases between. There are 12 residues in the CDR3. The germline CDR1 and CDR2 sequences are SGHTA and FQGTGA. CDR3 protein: CASSFQVTEAFF. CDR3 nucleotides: TGTGCCAGCAGCTTCCAGGTCACTGAAGCTTTCTTT.

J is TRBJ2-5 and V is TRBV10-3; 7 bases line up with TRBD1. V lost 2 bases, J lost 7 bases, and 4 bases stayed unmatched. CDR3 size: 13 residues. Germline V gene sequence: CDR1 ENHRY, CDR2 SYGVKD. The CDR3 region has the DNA TGTGCCATCAGTGAGGACAGGGAGAGGACCCAGTACTTC. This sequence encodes CAISEDRERTQYF.

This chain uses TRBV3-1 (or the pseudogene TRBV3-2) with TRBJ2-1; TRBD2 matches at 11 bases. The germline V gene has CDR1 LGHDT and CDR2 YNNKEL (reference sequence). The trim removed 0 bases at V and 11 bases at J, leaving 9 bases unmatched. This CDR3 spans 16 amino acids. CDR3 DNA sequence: TGTGCCAGCAGCCAAGATGTTACTAGCGGGAGTCGTAAGCAGTTCTTC. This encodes CASSQDVTSGSRKQFF.

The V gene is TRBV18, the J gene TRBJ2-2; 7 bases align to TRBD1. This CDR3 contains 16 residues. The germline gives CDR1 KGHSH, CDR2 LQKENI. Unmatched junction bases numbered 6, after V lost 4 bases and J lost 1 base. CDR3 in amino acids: CASSLWTGVNTGELFF. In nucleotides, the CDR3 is TGTGCCAGCTCACTCTGGACAGGAGTGAACACCGGGGAGCTGTTTTTT.

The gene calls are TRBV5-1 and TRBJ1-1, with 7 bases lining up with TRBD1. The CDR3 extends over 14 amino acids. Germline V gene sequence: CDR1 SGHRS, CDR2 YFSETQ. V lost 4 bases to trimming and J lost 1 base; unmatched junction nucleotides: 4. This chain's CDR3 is CASSPGTANTEAFF. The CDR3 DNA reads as TGCGCCAGCAGCCCCGGGACAGCGAACACTGAAGCTTTCTTT.

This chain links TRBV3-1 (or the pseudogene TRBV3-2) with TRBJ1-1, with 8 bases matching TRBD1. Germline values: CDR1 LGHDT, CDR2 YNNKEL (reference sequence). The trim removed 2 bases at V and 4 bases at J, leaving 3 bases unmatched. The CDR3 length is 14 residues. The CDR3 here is CASSQPGTGTEAFF. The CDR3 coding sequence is TGTGCCAGCAGCCAACCCGGGACAGGCACTGAAGCTTTCTTT.

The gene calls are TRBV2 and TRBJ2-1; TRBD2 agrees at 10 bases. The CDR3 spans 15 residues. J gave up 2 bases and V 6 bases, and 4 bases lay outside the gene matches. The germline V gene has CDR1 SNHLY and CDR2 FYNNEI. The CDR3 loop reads CASRDSGGPYNEQFF. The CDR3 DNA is TGTGCCAGCAGAGATAGCGGGGGGCCCTACAATGAGCAGTTCTTC.

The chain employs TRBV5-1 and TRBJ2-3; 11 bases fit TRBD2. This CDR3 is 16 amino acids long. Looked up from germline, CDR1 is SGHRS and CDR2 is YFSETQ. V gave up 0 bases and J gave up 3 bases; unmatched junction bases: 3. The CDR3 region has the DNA TGCGCCAGCAGCTTGGCCCTAGCGGGAGGTACAGATACGCAGTATTTT. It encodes CASSLALAGGTDTQYF.

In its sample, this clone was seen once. The CDR3 nucleotides are TGTGCCAGCAGCCAAGGGTTAGCGGGGGCCACAGATACGCAGTATTTT. It translates to CASSQGLAGATDTQYF. The chain is built from TRBV3-1 (or the pseudogene TRBV3-2) and TRBJ2-3, with 9 bases matching TRBD2. The CDR3 has 16 residues. Germline-derived CDR1 and CDR2 are LGHDT and YNNKEL (reference sequence). Trimming removed 1 base from V and 2 bases from J; junction bases left unmatched: 4.

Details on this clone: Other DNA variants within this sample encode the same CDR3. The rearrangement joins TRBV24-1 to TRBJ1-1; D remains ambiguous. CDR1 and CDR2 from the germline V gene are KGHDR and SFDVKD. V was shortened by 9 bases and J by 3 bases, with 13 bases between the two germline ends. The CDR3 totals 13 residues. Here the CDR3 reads CATANEGYTEAFF. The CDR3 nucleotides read TGTGCCACCGCCAACGAGGGTTACACTGAAGCTTTCTTT.

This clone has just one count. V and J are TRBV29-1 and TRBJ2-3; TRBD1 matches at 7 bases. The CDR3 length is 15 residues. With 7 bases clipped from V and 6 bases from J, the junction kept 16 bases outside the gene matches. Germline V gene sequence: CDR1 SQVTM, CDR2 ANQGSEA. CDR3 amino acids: CSGRDRPSPMDTQYF. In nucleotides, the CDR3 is TGCAGCGGCCGGGACAGACCCTCCCCAATGGATACGCAGTATTTT.

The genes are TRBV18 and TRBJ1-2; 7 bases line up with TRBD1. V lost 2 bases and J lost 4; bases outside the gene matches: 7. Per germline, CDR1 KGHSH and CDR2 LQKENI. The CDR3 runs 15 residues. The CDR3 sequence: CASSPVQGGGYGYTF. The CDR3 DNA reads TGTGCCAGCTCACCAGTGCAGGGGGGAGGCTATGGCTACACCTTC.

Written as DNA, the CDR3 is TGTGCCAGCAGCTCTACTAGCGAATCCACAGATACGCAGTATTTT. It is translated as CASSSTSESTDTQYF. This chain links TRBV7-3 with TRBJ2-3, with 7 bases aligning to TRBD2. Germline V gives CDR1 SGHTA, CDR2 FQGTGA. After removal of 4 bases from V and 2 bases from J, the junction contained 6 bases not matched to a gene. There are 15 residues in the CDR3.

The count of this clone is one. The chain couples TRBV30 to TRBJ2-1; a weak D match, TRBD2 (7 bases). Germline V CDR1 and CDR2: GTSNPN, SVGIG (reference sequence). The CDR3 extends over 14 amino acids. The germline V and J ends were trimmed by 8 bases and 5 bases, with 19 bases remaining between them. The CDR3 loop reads CAGGGGQGNNEQFF. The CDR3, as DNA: TGTGCCGGAGGGGGGGGGCAGGGTAACAATGAGCAGTTCTTC.

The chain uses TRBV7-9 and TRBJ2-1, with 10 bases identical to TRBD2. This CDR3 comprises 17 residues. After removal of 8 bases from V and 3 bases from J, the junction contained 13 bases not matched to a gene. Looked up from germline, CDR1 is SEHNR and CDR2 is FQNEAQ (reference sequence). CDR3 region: CASAGASGSLVYNEQFF. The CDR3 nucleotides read TGTGCCAGCGCGGGCGCTAGCGGGAGTCTGGTCTACAATGAGCAGTTCTTC.

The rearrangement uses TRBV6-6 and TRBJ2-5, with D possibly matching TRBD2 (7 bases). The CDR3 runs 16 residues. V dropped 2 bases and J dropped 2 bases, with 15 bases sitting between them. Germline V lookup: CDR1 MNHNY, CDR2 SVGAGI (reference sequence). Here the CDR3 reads CASSYHVRGGQETQYF. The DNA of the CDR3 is TGTGCCAGCAGTTACCATGTGAGGGGGGGACAAGAGACCCAGTACTTC.

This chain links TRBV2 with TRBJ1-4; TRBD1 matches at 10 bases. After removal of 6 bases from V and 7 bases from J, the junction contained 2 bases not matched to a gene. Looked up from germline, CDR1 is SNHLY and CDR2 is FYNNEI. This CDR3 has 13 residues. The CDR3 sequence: CASSDRGLEKLFF. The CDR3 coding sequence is TGTGCCAGCAGCGACAGGGGGCTTGAAAAACTGTTTTTT.

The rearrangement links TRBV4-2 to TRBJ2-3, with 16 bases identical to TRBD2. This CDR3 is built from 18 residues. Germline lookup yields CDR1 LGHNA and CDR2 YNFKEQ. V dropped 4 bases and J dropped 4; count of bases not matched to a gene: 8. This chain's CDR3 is CASSRKQGLAGGSDTQYF. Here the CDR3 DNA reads TGTGCCAGCAGCCGGAAACAGGGACTAGCGGGAGGGTCAGATACGCAGTATTTT.

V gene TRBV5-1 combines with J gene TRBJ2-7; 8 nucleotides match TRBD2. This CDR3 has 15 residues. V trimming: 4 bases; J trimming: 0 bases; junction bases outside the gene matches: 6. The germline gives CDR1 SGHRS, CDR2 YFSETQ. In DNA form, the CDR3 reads TGCGCCAGCAGCAGATTCAGCGGGAGCTCCTACGAGCAGTACTTC. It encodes CASSRFSGSSYEQYF.

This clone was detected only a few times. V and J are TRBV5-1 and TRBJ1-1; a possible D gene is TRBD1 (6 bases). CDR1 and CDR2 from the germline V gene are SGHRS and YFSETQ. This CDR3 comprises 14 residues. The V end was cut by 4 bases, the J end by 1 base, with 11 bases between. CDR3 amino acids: CASSQLGGNTEAFF. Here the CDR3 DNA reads TGCGCCAGCAGCCAGTTAGGGGGGAACACTGAAGCTTTCTTT.

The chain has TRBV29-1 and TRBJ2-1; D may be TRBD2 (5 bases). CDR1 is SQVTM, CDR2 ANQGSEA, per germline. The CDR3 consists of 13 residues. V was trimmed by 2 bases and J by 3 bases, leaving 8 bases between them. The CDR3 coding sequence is TGCAGCGTTGAACGCGGGTTCTACAATGAGCAGTTCTTC. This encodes CSVERGFYNEQFF.

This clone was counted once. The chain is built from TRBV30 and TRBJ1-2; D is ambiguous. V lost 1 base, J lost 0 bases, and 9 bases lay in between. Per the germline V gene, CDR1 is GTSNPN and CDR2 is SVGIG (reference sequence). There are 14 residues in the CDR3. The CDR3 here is CAWSAQLANYGYTF. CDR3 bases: TGTGCCTGGAGTGCCCAACTAGCTAACTATGGCTACACCTTC.

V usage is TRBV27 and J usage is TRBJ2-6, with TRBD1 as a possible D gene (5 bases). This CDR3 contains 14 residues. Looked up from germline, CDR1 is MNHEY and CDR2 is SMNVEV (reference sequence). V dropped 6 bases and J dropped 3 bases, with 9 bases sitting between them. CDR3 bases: TGTGCCAGCAGAAAGGGGATTGGGGCCAACGTCCTGACTTTC. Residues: CASRKGIGANVLTF.

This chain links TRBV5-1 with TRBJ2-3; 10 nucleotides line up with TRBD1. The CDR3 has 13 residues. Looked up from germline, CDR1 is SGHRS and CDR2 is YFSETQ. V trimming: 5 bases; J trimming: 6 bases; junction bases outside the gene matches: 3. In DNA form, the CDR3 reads TGCGCCAGCAGACGGGGACAGGGGGATACGCAGTATTTT. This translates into CASRRGQGDTQYF. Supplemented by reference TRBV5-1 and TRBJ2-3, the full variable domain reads KAGVTQTPRYLIKTRGQQVTLSCSPISGHRSVSWYQQTPGQGLQFLFEYFSETQRNKGNFPGRFSGRQFSNSRSEMNVSTLELGDSALYLCASRRGQGDTQYFGPGTRLTVL.

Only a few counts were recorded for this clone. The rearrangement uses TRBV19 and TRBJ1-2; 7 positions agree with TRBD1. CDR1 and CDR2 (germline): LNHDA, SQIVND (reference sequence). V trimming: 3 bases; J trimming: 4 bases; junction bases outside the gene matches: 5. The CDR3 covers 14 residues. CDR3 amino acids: CASSILQGLYGYTF. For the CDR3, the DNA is TGTGCCAGTAGTATCCTACAGGGGCTCTATGGCTACACCTTC.

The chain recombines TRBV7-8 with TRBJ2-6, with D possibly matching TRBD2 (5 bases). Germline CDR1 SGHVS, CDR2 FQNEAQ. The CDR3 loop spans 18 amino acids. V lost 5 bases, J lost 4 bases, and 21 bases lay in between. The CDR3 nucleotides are TGTGCCAGCAGCCACCGGGTTTATGGTACGGGGGGGGCCAACGTCCTGACTTTC. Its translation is CASSHRVYGTGGANVLTF.

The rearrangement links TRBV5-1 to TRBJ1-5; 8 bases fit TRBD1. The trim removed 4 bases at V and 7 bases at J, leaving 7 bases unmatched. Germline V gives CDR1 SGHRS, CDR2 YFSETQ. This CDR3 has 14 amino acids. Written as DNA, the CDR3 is TGCGCCAGCAGCCCGGACAGGGAGAACCAGCCCCAGCATTTT. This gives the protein CASSPDRENQPQHF.

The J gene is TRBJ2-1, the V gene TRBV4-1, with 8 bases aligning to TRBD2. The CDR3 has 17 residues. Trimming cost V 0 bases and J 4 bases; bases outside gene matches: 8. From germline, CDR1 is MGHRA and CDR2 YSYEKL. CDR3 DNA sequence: TGCGCCAGCAGCCAAGACTCGGCACTAGCGGTTTACAATGAGCAGTTCTTC. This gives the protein CASSQDSALAVYNEQFF.

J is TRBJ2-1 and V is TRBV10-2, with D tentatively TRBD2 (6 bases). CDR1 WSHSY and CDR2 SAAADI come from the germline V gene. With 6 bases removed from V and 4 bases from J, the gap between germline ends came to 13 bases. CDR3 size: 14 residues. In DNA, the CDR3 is TGCGCCAGCAGACCTCCGGGACTTTACAATGAGCAGTTCTTC. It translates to CASRPPGLYNEQFF.